The 32 T cell receptor beta chains below come from one sample, sequenced in a study of beta chain features in type 1 diabetes (dated 2018 in TCRdb). The method behind the library was the immunoSEQ multiplex PCR assay. The entire amount of isolated RNA was reverse transcribed using the High Capacity cDNA Reverse Transcription Kit, so the sequenced TCRB transcripts were expressed ones. TCRdb stores this immuneACCESS table with in-frame sequences only. Part of the clones is absent; in the studies checked, under half of the shortfall reflects unresolved V genes, and no reason is known for the rest. Within this sample are almost 250,000 clones, with less than 15% of them counted one time only. Roughly 0.024% of the sample comes from the top ten. Sample: naive CD4+ T cells from blood. The cell subset or site label on this specimen signifies: true naive CD4+ T cells. Receptor source: a woman between 40 and 50 years old in good health.

In the case of this clone: This sample also contains other DNA sequences that code for the same CDR3. V and J are TRBV18 and TRBJ2-3; D gene unclear. Between the trimmed V and J ends, which lost 3 bases and 0 bases, there was a span of 7 bases. Germline values: CDR1 KGHSH, CDR2 LQKENI. The CDR3 is 14 amino acids. CDR3 DNA sequence: TGTGCCAGCTCACCCCCGGGTAGCACAGATACGCAGTATTTT. Its protein is CASSPPGSTDTQYF.

This clone has only a few counts. This chain connects TRBV5-8 to TRBJ2-1; 8 bases are a match to TRBD2. Germline CDR1 reads SGHTS; CDR2 reads YDEGEE. The CDR3 has 17 amino acids. V lost 4 bases, J lost 0 bases, and 9 bases stayed unmatched. The CDR3 spells CASSSGGGVHSYNEQFF. The CDR3 nucleotides read TGTGCCAGCAGCAGCGGGGGTGGGGTACACTCCTACAATGAGCAGTTCTTC.

This clone was observed a few times. The rearrangement uses TRBV4-1 and TRBJ2-2, with D possibly TRBD1 on 6 matching bases. The V gene's germline CDR1 is MGHRA and CDR2 YSYEKL. The CDR3 covers 14 residues. V shed 8 bases and J shed 6 bases, with 16 bases lying between them. The CDR3 DNA sequence: TGCGCCAGCTCCGGGCAGGGGTGGGCCGGGGAGCTGTTTTTT. This sequence encodes CASSGQGWAGELFF.

The rearrangement joins TRBV9 to TRBJ1-2; D may be TRBD1 (5 bases). Germline lookup yields CDR1 SGDLS and CDR2 YYNGEE. The length of the CDR3 is 16 residues. Trimming pared 3 bases from V and 1 base from J, leaving 16 bases between. Written as DNA, the CDR3 is TGTGCCAGCAGCGCTCCGGGGGGGTTGGGTAACTATGGCTACACCTTC. It specifies CASSAPGGLGNYGYTF.

V and J are TRBV7-2 and TRBJ1-6; no clear D gene. Germline V gives CDR1 SGHTA, CDR2 FQGNSA. The CDR3 sequence is 14 residues long. V was pared by 3 bases and J by 4 bases, with 7 bases between. The CDR3: CASSFSRYNSPLHF. CDR3 in DNA: TGTGCCAGCAGCTTCTCCAGGTATAATTCACCCCTCCACTTT.

This clone was seen a handful of times. The same CDR3 can be traced to other DNA sequences in this sample. V and J are TRBV4-2 and TRBJ2-3; 7 bases are a match to TRBD2. The V and J ends lost 1 base and 4 bases, in that order; junction bases with no gene match: 17. The CDR3 length is 19 residues. Germline-derived CDR1 and CDR2 are LGHNA and YNFKEQ. The CDR3, as DNA: TGTGCCAGCAGCCAAGGACTCGATCGGCGGGGGTCTGGCTCAGATACGCAGTATTTT. Translation: CASSQGLDRRGSGSDTQYF.

This chain connects TRBV6-5 to TRBJ1-1; D is undetermined. The CDR3 consists of 14 residues. Trimming stripped 5 bases from V and 1 base from J, with 11 bases between. Germline CDR1 is MNHEY and CDR2 is SVGAGI. The CDR3 here is CASSPIGRNTEAFF. The CDR3 DNA is TGTGCCAGCAGTCCGATCGGTAGGAACACTGAAGCTTTCTTT.

This clone was seen a few times. This sequence joins TRBV25-1 and TRBJ1-5; D might be TRBD1 (5 bases). The CDR3 is made up of 16 amino acids. Germline V lookup: CDR1 MGHDK, CDR2 SYGVNS. The V and J ends lost 10 bases and 5 bases respectively, with 24 bases between them. The CDR3 loop reads CAIFRGRVRAHQPQHF. DNA for the CDR3: TGTGCCATATTTAGAGGAAGGGTCAGGGCCCATCAGCCCCAGCATTTT.

This clone was seen more than once but under ten times. This chain uses TRBV5-4 with TRBJ2-7; maybe TRBD2 (6 bases). Trimming removed 0 bases from V and 2 bases from J, with 9 bases in between. CDR3 length equals 14 residues. Per germline, CDR1 SGHNT and CDR2 YYREEE (reference sequence). CDR3 loop: CASSLGDFPYEQYF. The CDR3 nucleotides are TGTGCCAGCAGCTTGGGGGACTTTCCCTACGAGCAGTACTTC.

CDR3 protein: CASRYRGRTANYGYTF. DNA for the CDR3: TGTGCCAGCAGATACAGGGGGCGTACTGCTAACTATGGCTACACCTTC. This chain links TRBV25-1 with TRBJ1-2; 9 bases agree with TRBD1. There are 16 residues in the CDR3. The trim removed 6 bases at V and 0 bases at J, leaving 8 bases unmatched. Germline CDR1 is MGHDK and CDR2 is SYGVNS.

This chain links TRBV12-5 with TRBJ2-5, with 8 bases identical to TRBD2. V was clipped by 0 bases and J by 8 bases; unmatched bases: 5. The CDR3 consists of 14 residues. Germline CDR1 is LGHNT and CDR2 is FRNRAP. The CDR3: CASGLVTSGGTQYF. The CDR3 DNA is TGTGCTAGTGGTTTGGTAACTAGCGGTGGCACCCAGTACTTC.

This clone was counted between two and nine times. The chain recombines TRBV2 with TRBJ1-5; 7 nucleotides match TRBD1. Per the germline V gene, CDR1 is SNHLY and CDR2 is FYNNEI. V was pared by 8 bases and J by 7 bases, with 8 bases of the junction left unmatched. The CDR3 is made up of 13 amino acids. This CDR3 reads CASETGSLQPQHF. The CDR3 DNA sequence: TGTGCCAGCGAGACAGGGAGTTTGCAGCCCCAGCATTTT. Looking up the rest from reference TRBV2 and TRBJ1-5 gives the full variable domain: EPEVTQTPSHQVTQMGQEVILRCVPISNHLYFYWYRQILGQKVEFLVSFYNNEISEKSEIFDDQFSVERPDGSNFTLKIRSTKLEDSAMYFCASETGSLQPQHFGDGTRLSIL.

V is TRBV7-8 and J is TRBJ2-7, with TRBD2 identical over 10 bases. CDR1 SGHVS and CDR2 FQNEAQ come from the germline V gene. The CDR3 has 15 residues. V shed 5 bases, J shed 3 bases, and the junction held 7 bases outside the gene matches. CDR3 loop: CASSTVPSGGYEQYF. The CDR3 DNA reads TGTGCCAGCAGCACAGTTCCTAGCGGGGGCTACGAGCAGTACTTC.

The J gene is TRBJ2-1, the V gene TRBV5-1; perhaps TRBD1 as D (5 bases). The germline V gene has CDR1 SGHRS and CDR2 YFSETQ. CDR3 length: 12 residues. The V and J ends lost 4 bases and 10 bases respectively, with 12 bases between them. The CDR3 sequence is CASSTQGWEQFF. The DNA for the CDR3 is TGCGCCAGCAGCACCCAGGGTTGGGAGCAGTTCTTC.

V is TRBV5-4 and J is TRBJ2-7, with TRBD1 matching 9 bases. Germline CDR1 reads SGHNT; CDR2 reads YYREEE (reference sequence). J gave up 7 bases and V 4 bases, and 6 bases lay outside the gene matches. This CDR3 is built from 13 residues. The chain's CDR3 is CASSPGQGREQYF. In nucleotides, the CDR3 is TGTGCCAGCAGCCCGGGACAGGGAAGGGAGCAGTACTTC.

The CDR3: CASTNRVEETQYF. The CDR3 DNA reads TGTGCCAGCACCAACAGGGTCGAAGAGACCCAGTACTTC. This chain connects TRBV7-2 to TRBJ2-5; possible D gene TRBD1, 6 bases. Between the trimmed V and J ends, which lost 7 bases and 3 bases, there was a span of 12 bases. The germline gives CDR1 SGHTA, CDR2 FQGNSA. The CDR3 has 13 amino acids.

This clone appeared a few times. Compared with germline, one end of the junction differs, possibly owing to a read error. The chain links TRBV5-4 to TRBJ2-4, with 9 bases that match TRBD1. This CDR3 is built from 13 residues. The germline V gene encodes CDR1 SGHNT and CDR2 YYREEE (reference sequence). CDR3 sequence: CASSSDSRTGEDF. CDR3 bases: TGTGCCAGCAGCTCCGATTCTCGGACAGGGGAGGACTTC.

The chain carries TRBV13 and TRBJ2-3; 8 bases match TRBD2. The germline CDR1 and CDR2 sequences are PRHDT and FYEKMQ (reference sequence). The CDR3 runs 16 residues. With V trimmed by 6 bases and J by 6 bases, 14 bases remained unmatched. CDR3 loop: CASRQNSGAAPDTQYF. DNA for the CDR3: TGTGCCAGCAGGCAGAATAGCGGGGCCGCGCCCGATACGCAGTATTTT. Full variable domain (missing parts from reference TRBV13 and TRBJ2-3): AAGVIQSPRHLIKEKRETATLKCYPIPRHDTVYWYQQGPGQDPQFLISFYEKMQSDKGSIPDRFSAQQFSDYHSELNMSSLELGDSALYFCASRQNSGAAPDTQYFGPGTRLTVL.

A note on this clone: The junction and the germline gene differ at one end; a read error may be behind it. The V and J genes are TRBV5-4 and TRBJ1-5, with D perhaps matching TRBD1 (5 bases). Germline lookup yields CDR1 SGHNT and CDR2 YYREEE (reference sequence). This CDR3 has 17 amino acids. The CDR3 sequence: CASSQGTPAVGNQPQHF. CDR3 DNA: TGCGCCAGCAGCCAAGGGACTCCCGCGGTTGGCAATCAGCCCCAGCATTTT. Supplemented by reference TRBV5-4 and TRBJ1-5, the full variable domain reads ETGVTQSPTHLIKTRGQQVTLRCSSQSGHNTVSWYQQALGQGPQFIFQYYREEENGRGNFPPRFSGLQFPNYSSELNVNALELDDSALYLCASSQGTPAVGNQPQHFGDGTRLSIL.

The genes are TRBV28 and TRBJ1-1; the match to TRBD1 covers 10 bases. The ends lost 3 bases at V and 4 bases at J; junction bases unmatched: 5. The CDR3 consists of 15 residues. Germline V CDR1 and CDR2: MDHEN, SYDVKM. This chain's CDR3 is CASSFSGQGGTEAFF. In DNA, the CDR3 is TGTGCCAGCAGTTTTTCCGGACAGGGGGGCACTGAAGCTTTCTTT.

This clone has only a few counts. This chain links TRBV11-2 with TRBJ2-5; D remains ambiguous. The CDR3 loop spans 15 amino acids. Trimming removed 0 bases from V and 4 bases from J, with 12 bases in between. CDR1 is SGHAT, CDR2 FQNNGV, per germline. The CDR3 DNA is TGTGCCAGCAGCTTAGATCCCCCGCCCGGAGAGACCCAGTACTTC. Protein sequence: CASSLDPPPGETQYF.

This clone was seen a few times. This chain links TRBV5-4 with TRBJ2-1; 11 nucleotides line up with TRBD2. The length of the CDR3 is 15 residues. Germline V gene data show CDR1 as SGHNT and CDR2 as YYREEE (reference sequence). Trimming at V came to 1 base and at J to 4 bases, leaving 1 base not matched to a gene. Here the CDR3 reads CASSLPSGGYNEQFF. The CDR3 DNA reads TGTGCCAGCAGCTTGCCTAGCGGGGGGTACAATGAGCAGTTCTTC.

Here the CDR3 reads CASSLVPRQGTPNGYTF. The CDR3 DNA reads TGTGCCAGCAGCTTGGTCCCCCGACAGGGAACCCCAAATGGCTACACCTTC. This chain links TRBV5-6 with TRBJ1-2; the match to TRBD1 covers 7 bases. The V gene end was trimmed by 0 bases and the J gene end by 6 bases; junction bases not matched to a gene: 14. The germline V gene has CDR1 SGHDT and CDR2 YYEEEE. This CDR3 spans 17 amino acids.

The J gene is TRBJ2-7, the V gene TRBV6-1, with D unclear. CDR3 length equals 14 residues. Per germline, CDR1 MNHNS and CDR2 SASEGT. With 8 bases removed from V and 0 bases from J, the gap between germline ends came to 14 bases. This CDR3 reads CASRQSRSSYEQYF. In DNA form, the CDR3 reads TGTGCCAGCCGCCAGAGTCGGAGCTCCTACGAGCAGTACTTC.

The chain has TRBV7-6 and TRBJ2-7; 8 bases align to TRBD1. Germline values: CDR1 SGHVS, CDR2 FNYEAQ. The CDR3 loop spans 13 amino acids. V lost 5 bases, J lost 6 bases, and 6 bases stayed unmatched. CDR3 nucleotides: TGTGCCAGCAGCGGACAGGGAATCGGCGAGCAGTACTTC. Protein: CASSGQGIGEQYF.

The genes are TRBV18 and TRBJ2-1, with D tentatively TRBD2 (7 bases). Trimming cost V 3 bases and J 5 bases, with 14 bases left between them. Germline lookup yields CDR1 KGHSH and CDR2 LQKENI. This CDR3 has 15 residues. CDR3 sequence (DNA): TGTGCCAGCTCACCGCCGGGGGGCATCCACAATGAGCAGTTCTTC. It codes for CASSPPGGIHNEQFF.

This chain joins TRBV21-1 and TRBJ1-2; the table's D call of TRBD1 was not tested on the DNA. TRBV21-1 is classified as a pseudogene. This CDR3 region has 10 residues. In DNA, the CDR3 is TGTGCCAAGACAGGGGAAGGCTACACCTTC. It encodes CAKTGEGYTF.

V usage is TRBV27 and J usage is TRBJ1-1, with a weak D call TRBD1 (5 bases). This CDR3 has 14 residues. Trimming pared 0 bases from V and 7 bases from J, leaving 12 bases between. The V gene's germline CDR1 is MNHEY and CDR2 SMNVEV (reference sequence). The DNA of the CDR3 is TGTGCCAGCAGTTTATCGGGTGGAACAGGTGAAGCTTTCTTT. This gives the protein CASSLSGGTGEAFF.

The chain carries TRBV4-1 and TRBJ1-1; D is perhaps TRBD1 (6 bases). The CDR3 spans 14 residues. V lost 0 bases, J lost 5 bases, and 10 bases lay in between. CDR1 and CDR2 from the germline V gene are MGHRA and YSYEKL. The CDR3 coding sequence is TGCGCCAGCAGCCAAGAGCGGGGGCCGACTGAAGCTTTCTTT. Residues: CASSQERGPTEAFF.

The chain links TRBV19 to TRBJ1-2; 7 bases are a match to TRBD1. The CDR3 contains 15 residues. Germline-derived CDR1 and CDR2 are LNHDA and SQIVND (reference sequence). V lost 4 bases, J lost 8 bases, and 13 bases stayed unmatched. CDR3 coding DNA: TGTGCCAGTAGTAGTCTTGACAGGGAGGCTGGCGGCTACACCTTC. It codes for CASSSLDREAGGYTF.

This clone came up a few times. J is TRBJ2-7 and V is TRBV19; 9 nucleotides match TRBD1. The CDR3 has 15 amino acids. J gave up 2 bases and V 6 bases, and 8 bases lay outside the gene matches. Per germline, CDR1 LNHDA and CDR2 SQIVND (reference sequence). CDR3 DNA: TGTGCCAGTAGCGATCGCGGGACAGGGCCCTACGAGCAGTACTTC. Translating gives CASSDRGTGPYEQYF.

The rearrangement links TRBV10-1 to TRBJ2-7, with 7 nucleotides matching TRBD1. The J segment lost 2 bases and the V segment lost 6 bases, leaving 7 bases of the junction unmatched. Germline assignment: CDR1 WNHNN and CDR2 SYGVQD (reference sequence). The CDR3 totals 14 residues. The CDR3 is CASSPRDSPYEQYF. The CDR3 nucleotides are TGCGCCAGCAGCCCCCGGGACAGCCCCTACGAGCAGTACTTC.